This T cell receptor (beta chain) originates from a study of T cell repertoires in cytomegalovirus infection. Whole-study context: Both CMV infection and a matching HLA type were indicated by public TCR beta signatures.

Findings and caveats of the study: HLA-C-restricted CMV-specific TCR beta clonotypes were dominant in the ex vivo response. Carriage of CMV together with the relevant HLA was identifiable through cumulative public TCR beta family frequency.

This clonotype has only a few counts. Its antigen is currently unknown. A read error may account for a junction end that differs from germline. TCRdb itself ran the reads through MiXCR, one entry per CDR3 protein. The table shows hundreds of thousands of distinct CDR3 sequences, with roughly a quarter occurring only once. The germline V gene has CDR1 SGHVS and CDR2 FNYEAQ. The CDR3 runs to 13 residues. This chain joins TRBV7-6 and TRBJ2-1; D not certain. Material for sequencing was CD8+ T cells from PBMCs. This TCR came from a human donor in good health (CMV status not recorded). Some clones in this sample may be carry-over from other donors' samples. This CDR3 is CASSWSPNNEQFF. CDR3 in DNA: TGTGCTAGCAGCTGGTCCCCGAACAATGAGCAGTTCTTC. The full variable domain, with the rest looked up from reference TRBV7-6 and TRBJ2-1, is GAGVSQSPRYKVTKRGQDVALRCDPISGHVSLYWYRQALGQGPEFLTYFNYEAQQDKSGLPNDRFSAERPEGSISTLTIQRTEQRDSAMYRCASSWSPNNEQFFGPGTRLTVL.